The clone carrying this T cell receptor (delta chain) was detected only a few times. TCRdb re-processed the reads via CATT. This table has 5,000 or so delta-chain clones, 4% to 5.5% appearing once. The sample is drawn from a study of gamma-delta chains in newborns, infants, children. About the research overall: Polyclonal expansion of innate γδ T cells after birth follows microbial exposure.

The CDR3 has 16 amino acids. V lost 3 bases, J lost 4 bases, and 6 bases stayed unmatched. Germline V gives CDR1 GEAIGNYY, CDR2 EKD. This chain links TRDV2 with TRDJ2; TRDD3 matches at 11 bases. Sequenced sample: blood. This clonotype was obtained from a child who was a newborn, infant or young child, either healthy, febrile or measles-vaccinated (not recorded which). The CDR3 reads CACDVVGDTGTAQLFF. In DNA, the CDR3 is TGTGCCTGTGACGTAGTGGGGGATACGGGGACAGCACAACTCTTCTTT.